This section outlines one TCR beta chain sequence together with its context. Its antigen is still unknown. No clone much larger than this one lies a single base away; base qualities are absent. The data are from a study of OX40 agonist ivuxolimab in advanced cancers. Notes on the research overall: The costimulatory receptor OX40 (CD134) was targeted by ivuxolimab, a fully human IgG2 agonistic monoclonal antibody. Intravenous ivuxolimab was administered to patients every 2 weeks at six dose levels: 0.01, 0.1, 0.3, 1.5, 3 and 10 mg/kg. Of the roughly 54 patients in dose escalation, 19 had hepatocellular carcinoma, some 15 had melanoma, 9 had renal cell carcinoma and 9 had head and neck cancer. The dose-escalation cohort was 80% to 90% male with a mean age of 60 years, ranging from roughly 23 to 85. Patients were allowed to have had prior anti-PD-1, anti-PD-L1 or anti-CTLA-4 therapy, and around two fifths of the dose-escalation patients had been treated with checkpoint inhibitors. Partial responses were achieved by three dose-escalation patients, of whom one had hepatocellular carcinoma and two had cutaneous melanoma. Peripheral TCRbeta sequencing aimed to test whether ivuxolimab altered TCR sequence diversity and caused clonal T-cell expansion. The paper reports the monotherapy dose-escalation portion (N of about 54 patients) of the phase I ivuxolimab trial.

Genomic DNA was isolated from the sorted cells so that the TCRbeta CDR3 region could be sequenced. TCRbeta CDR3 regions were sequenced using the immunoSEQ Assay. Here the immuneACCESS table is served through TCRdb, limited to in-frame sequences with V and J called. Missing clones are a known gap in these copies; in checked studies unresolved V genes cover under half, and the rest lacks a known reason. For this sample the table gives about 63,000 clones, of which 70% to 80% were detected only once. The ten largest clones represent 1.5% to 2% of the sample. Beyond this particular receptor, the publication reports: Which antigens the clonally expanded peripheral T cells were specific for was not determined. Low levels of normalized T-cell clonal expansion were also seen in some patients who did not respond. After ivuxolimab, expanded clones were on average more numerous among CD8+ T cells than among CD4+ T cells. Clonal expansion of both CD4+ and CD8+ blood T cells was observed from baseline to week 6 at doses 0.1 to 3.0 mg/kg. In the 0.1-3.0 mg/kg groups, partial responders had among the lowest normalized peripheral clonal expansion, particularly in CD8+ T cells.

From cysteine to phenylalanine, the CDR3 is 17 amino acids long. Only the CDR3 part of the read is kept: 51 bases, read in frame from the first base. The trial excluded patients who had a history of autoimmune disease or who were on systemic immunosuppression. Peripheral blood for TCR sequencing was collected from all dose cohorts at baseline, on cycle 4 day 1, and on cycle 7 day 1. Samples came from an open-label, multicenter, first-in-human phase I dose-escalation trial of ivuxolimab. Adults with locally advanced or metastatic head and neck squamous cell, hepatocellular, melanoma or renal cell carcinoma were enrolled in the trial. Before TCR sequencing, CD4+ T cells and CD8+ T cells from peripheral blood were sorted into separate populations.

The sequence links TRBV21-1 to TRBJ2-4; whether TRBD1, the table's D call, matches the DNA was not checked. TRBV21-1 is labeled a pseudogene. The source was CD4+ or CD8+ T cells sorted from blood, collected in a trial of the OX40 agonist ivuxolimab. This TCR was sampled from an adult with an advanced solid tumor such as melanoma, head and neck, liver or kidney cancer. DNA sequence: TGTGCCAGCAGGGCCGACAGGGAGCGACAAGGGCCCGTTATTCAGTACTTC. Its protein is CASRADRERQGPVIQYF.